The 22 T cell receptor beta chains reported below all come from one sample, sequenced in a study of immune evolution from preneoplasia to lung adenocarcinoma. Assay used: immunoSEQ multiplex PCR; TCRdb lists only in-frame clones, some missing. The sample lists 2,500 to 3,000 clones, roughly 80% seen once, with around 4.7% in the top ten. Sequencing was carried out using FFPE invasive lung adenocarcinoma tissue. The source is a person aged 70 to 79 with invasive lung adenocarcinoma.

V gene TRBV7-9 combines with J gene TRBJ1-5; D possibly corresponds to TRBD1 (5 bases). The V end lost 3 bases, the J end lost 8 bases, and 8 bases lay between the germline ends. Germline V gives CDR1 SEHNR, CDR2 FQNEAQ (reference sequence). This CDR3 spans 12 amino acids. In DNA, the CDR3 is TGTGCCAGCAGCTTCCTGACAGAGCCCCAGCATTTT. Translating it yields CASSFLTEPQHF.

The gene calls are TRBV4-3 and TRBJ2-1; unclear D gene. CDR1 is LGHNA, CDR2 YSLEER, per germline. There are 14 residues in the CDR3. Trimming removed 0 bases at V and 6 bases at J, with 9 bases between. CDR3 region: CASSQEPRSNEQFF. As DNA, the CDR3 is TGCGCCAGCAGCCAAGAACCCAGATCCAATGAGCAGTTCTTC.

CDR3 sequence (DNA): TGTGCCAGCAGCCGGGACAACTACGAGCAGTACTTC. Protein product: CASSRDNYEQYF. This chain links TRBV5-6 with TRBJ2-7; perhaps TRBD1 as D (6 bases). Germline CDR1 and CDR2: SGHDT and YYEEEE. CDR3 length: 12 residues. V was pared by 4 bases and J by 3 bases, with 8 bases between.

The chain recombines TRBV7-9 with TRBJ1-2; weak D call: TRBD1 (6 bases). V lost 4 bases, J lost 2 bases, and 8 bases lay in between. The CDR3 consists of 13 residues. Germline V gene sequence: CDR1 SEHNR, CDR2 FQNEAQ (reference sequence). The CDR3 nucleotides are TGTGCCAGCAGCTCGGACAGCAACTATGGCTACACCTTC. It encodes CASSSDSNYGYTF. The entire variable domain, with the rest obtained from reference TRBV7-9 and TRBJ1-2, is as follows: DTGVSQNPRHKITKRGQNVTFRCDPISEHNRLYWYRQTLGQGPEFLTYFQNEAQLEKSRLLSDRFSAERPKGSFSTLEIQRTEQGDSAMYLCASSSDSNYGYTFGSGTRLTVV.

This clone was counted a single time. One junction end disagrees with the germline gene, perhaps due to a read error. The chain couples TRBV30 to TRBJ1-3; TRBD1 aligns across 8 bases. The CDR3 runs to 15 residues. CDR1 is GTSNPN and CDR2 is SVGIG in the germline V gene (reference sequence). CDR3 loop: CASGTGRRSGNIIYF. The CDR3 nucleotides are TGTGCCTCGGGGACAGGAAGGCGATCTGGAAACATCATATATTTT.

The chain couples TRBV4-1 to TRBJ2-3; TRBD2 matches 10 bases. Germline CDR1 is MGHRA and CDR2 is YSYEKL. This CDR3 contains 17 residues. Unmatched junction bases numbered 10, after V lost 4 bases and J lost 3 bases. CDR3 protein: CASSRDASGSGTDTQYF. The CDR3 DNA sequence: TGCGCCAGCAGCCGAGACGCTAGCGGGAGTGGAACAGATACGCAGTATTTT.

The V gene is TRBV29-1, the J gene TRBJ1-4; 11 bases are shared with TRBD1. CDR1 SQVTM and CDR2 ANQGSEA come from the germline V gene. The CDR3 totals 15 residues. V gave up 4 bases and J gave up 8 bases; unmatched junction bases: 9. The CDR3 protein is CSVGGGTGGEEKLFF. CDR3 coding DNA: TGCAGCGTTGGGGGCGGGACAGGGGGGGAAGAAAAACTGTTTTTT.

This clone is a singleton in its sample. The rearrangement uses TRBV29-1 and TRBJ1-3; D gene unclear. Trimming stripped 0 bases from V and 2 bases from J, with 11 bases between. Germline V gene sequence: CDR1 SQVTM, CDR2 ANQGSEA. This CDR3 is built from 15 residues. The CDR3 sequence is CSVEDQPGAGNTIYF. In DNA, the CDR3 is TGCAGCGTTGAAGATCAACCGGGTGCTGGAAACACCATATATTTT. The full variable domain, rest sourced from reference TRBV29-1 and TRBJ1-3, is SAVISQKPSRDICQRGTSLTIQCQVDSQVTMMFWYRQQPGQSLTLIATANQGSEATYESGFVIDKFPISRPNLTFSTLTVSNMSPEDSSIYLCSVEDQPGAGNTIYFGEGSWLTVV.

This clone was counted a single time. The gene calls are TRBV19 and TRBJ1-1, with 7 bases aligning to TRBD1. Germline CDR1 LNHDA, CDR2 SQIVND (reference sequence). Unmatched junction bases numbered 6, after V lost 1 base and J lost 4 bases. This CDR3 region has 15 residues. CDR3: CASSIGNRGRTEAFF. In nucleotides, the CDR3 is TGTGCCAGTAGTATAGGTAACAGGGGACGCACTGAAGCTTTCTTT. Drawing the rest from reference TRBV19 and TRBJ1-1, the complete variable domain is DGGITQSPKYLFRKEGQNVTLSCEQNLNHDAMYWYRQDPGQGLRLIYYSQIVNDFQKGDIAEGYSVSREKKESFPLTVTSAQKNPTAFYLCASSIGNRGRTEAFFGQGTRLTVV.

This clone was seen once. The CDR3 loop is CASSLEAVRGYTF. CDR3 DNA: TGTGCCAGCAGCTTAGAAGCGGTGAGAGGCTACACCTTC. This chain uses TRBV7-2 with TRBJ1-2; D remains ambiguous. V dropped 1 base and J dropped 8 bases, with 11 bases sitting between them. Germline assignment: CDR1 SGHTA and CDR2 FQGNSA. The CDR3 consists of 13 residues.

This clone showed up just a few times. The chain has TRBV12-5 and TRBJ2-1, with D maybe TRBD2 (7 bases). Germline V gene lookup returns CDR1 LGHNT and CDR2 FRNRAP. This CDR3 is built from 14 residues. CDR3 loop: CATLDGGRDNEQFF. The CDR3 DNA sequence: TGTGCGACCCTCGACGGGGGGCGCGACAATGAGCAGTTCTTC.

The V and J genes are TRBV23-1 and TRBJ2-7, with a tentative D call TRBD1 (6 bases). TRBV23-1 belongs to the ORF category, with a function that is uncertain. This CDR3 spans 13 amino acids. Trimming took 4 bases from V and 3 from J, leaving 10 bases between them. The CDR3 coding sequence is TGCGCCAGCAGTCCCGGGACAAACTACGAGCAGTACTTC. It specifies CASSPGTNYEQYF.

In regard to this clone: The junction departs from germline at one end; a sequencing error may be responsible. This chain links TRBV7-7 with TRBJ1-1, with D unresolved. Germline assignment: CDR1 SSHAT and CDR2 FNYEAQ (reference sequence). CDR3 size: 13 residues. For the CDR3, the DNA is TGTGCTAGCAGCTTCAACCCGGGCACTGAAGCTTTCTTT. The encoded protein is CASSFNPGTEAFF.

The genes are TRBV29-1 and TRBJ2-1; D uncertain. CDR1 SQVTM and CDR2 ANQGSEA come from the germline V gene. This CDR3 region has 12 residues. V was shortened by 2 bases and J by 1 base, with 3 bases between the two germline ends. This CDR3 is CSVELSYNEQFF. The CDR3, as DNA: TGCAGCGTTGAACTGTCCTACAATGAGCAGTTCTTC.

J is TRBJ2-7 and V is TRBV6-5, with D tentatively TRBD1 (6 bases). V lost 5 bases to trimming and J lost 2 bases, with 13 bases between them. Germline-derived CDR1 and CDR2 are MNHEY and SVGAGI. CDR3 length: 14 amino acids. The CDR3 here is CASSERGQTYEQYF. In DNA form, the CDR3 reads TGTGCCAGCAGTGAGAGGGGACAAACCTACGAGCAGTACTTC.

The chain uses TRBV11-2 and TRBJ1-2, with TRBD1 matching 10 bases. Per the germline V gene, CDR1 is SGHAT and CDR2 is FQNNGV. This CDR3 spans 15 amino acids. After removal of 3 bases from V and 4 bases from J, the junction contained 5 bases not matched to a gene. CDR3 residues: CASSFRGTGVYGYTF. CDR3 bases: TGTGCCAGCAGCTTTCGGGGGACAGGGGTCTATGGCTACACCTTC.

V and J are TRBV6-5 and TRBJ1-1, with D unclear. This CDR3 has 13 amino acids. Trimming pared 6 bases from V and 4 bases from J, leaving 12 bases between. Germline CDR1 and CDR2: MNHEY and SVGAGI. Written as DNA, the CDR3 is TGTGCCAGCAGCCGCAGTGAGGGCACTGAAGCTTTCTTT. This sequence encodes CASSRSEGTEAFF.

CDR3 amino acids: CASSEGGGYEQFF. The CDR3 coding sequence is TGTGCCAGCAGTGAGGGAGGGGGATATGAGCAGTTCTTC. The chain carries TRBV27 and TRBJ2-1, with a tentative D call TRBD2 (7 bases). V was trimmed by 5 bases and J by 8 bases, leaving 13 bases between them. The CDR3 runs 13 residues. Germline V gene lookup returns CDR1 MNHEY and CDR2 SMNVEV (reference sequence).

This chain links TRBV7-8 with TRBJ2-7; 10 positions agree with TRBD2. Germline V gene lookup returns CDR1 SGHVS and CDR2 FQNEAQ. V gave up 1 base and J gave up 3 bases; unmatched junction bases: 3. The CDR3 has 15 amino acids. For the CDR3, the DNA is TGTGCCAGCAGCTTAGGGACTAGCGGTCTCTACGAGCAGTACTTC. Translated: CASSLGTSGLYEQYF.

The chain has TRBV7-2 and TRBJ2-7, with TRBD1 matching 9 bases. CDR1 is SGHTA and CDR2 is FQGNSA in the germline V gene. This CDR3 region has 17 residues. V lost 5 bases to trimming and J lost 2 bases; unmatched junction nucleotides: 13. CDR3 coding DNA: TGTGCCAGCAGCCAAGGGAGTCCGGGACAGGGCACCTACGAGCAGTACTTC. The encoded protein is CASSQGSPGQGTYEQYF.

The V gene is TRBV30, the J gene TRBJ1-2; D possibly corresponds to TRBD1 (5 bases). Germline assignment: CDR1 GTSNPN and CDR2 SVGIG (reference sequence). Trimming pared 0 bases from V and 4 bases from J, leaving 12 bases between. CDR3 length: 14 amino acids. CDR3 sequence: CAWSVGVGSYGYTF. CDR3 nucleotide sequence: TGTGCCTGGAGTGTGGGGGTGGGATCCTATGGCTACACCTTC.

This clone was seen a few times. V usage is TRBV19 and J usage is TRBJ2-7, with 8 bases that match TRBD1. The V segment lost 4 bases and the J segment 6 bases; nucleotides outside the gene matches: 5. The CDR3 length is 13 residues. CDR1 and CDR2 (germline): LNHDA, SQIVND (reference sequence). As DNA, the CDR3 is TGTGCCAGTAGTACCACCACAGGGGGCGAGCAGTACTTC. It codes for CASSTTTGGEQYF.